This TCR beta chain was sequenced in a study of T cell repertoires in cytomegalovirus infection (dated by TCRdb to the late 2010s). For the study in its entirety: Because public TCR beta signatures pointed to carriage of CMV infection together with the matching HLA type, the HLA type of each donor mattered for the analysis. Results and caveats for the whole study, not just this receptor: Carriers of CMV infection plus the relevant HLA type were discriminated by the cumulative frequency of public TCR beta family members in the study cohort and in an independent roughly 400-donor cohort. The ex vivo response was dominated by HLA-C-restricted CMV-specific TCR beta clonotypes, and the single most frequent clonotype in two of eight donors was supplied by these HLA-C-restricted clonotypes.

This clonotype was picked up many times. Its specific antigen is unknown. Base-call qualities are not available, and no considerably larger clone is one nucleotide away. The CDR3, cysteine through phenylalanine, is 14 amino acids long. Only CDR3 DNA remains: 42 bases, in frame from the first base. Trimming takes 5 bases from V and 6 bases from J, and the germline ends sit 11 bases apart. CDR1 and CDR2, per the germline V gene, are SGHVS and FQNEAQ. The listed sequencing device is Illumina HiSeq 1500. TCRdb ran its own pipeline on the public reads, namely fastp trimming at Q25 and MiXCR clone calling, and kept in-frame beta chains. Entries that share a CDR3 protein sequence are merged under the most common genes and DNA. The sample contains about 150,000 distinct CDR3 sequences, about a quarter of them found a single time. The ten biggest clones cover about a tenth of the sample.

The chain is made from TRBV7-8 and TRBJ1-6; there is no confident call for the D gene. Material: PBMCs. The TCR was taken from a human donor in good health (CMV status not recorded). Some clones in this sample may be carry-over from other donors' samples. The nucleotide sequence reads TGTGCCAGCAGCCAAGACGGATTTAATTCACCCCTCCACTTT. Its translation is CASSQDGFNSPLHF.